This T cell receptor (beta chain) was identified in a study of T cell responses to AZD1222 COVID-19 vaccine (dated by TCRdb to the early 2020s). For the study in its entirety: Because spike-specific TCR depth and breadth did not differ between the two schedules, AZD1222 recipients who got a second dose at roughly 4 weeks were pooled with those who got a second dose at roughly 12 weeks. TCR sequencing covered some 240 trial participants: 207 given two doses of AZD1222 and some 25 given two doses of MenACWY control vaccine. Trial participants were enrolled into age subgroups of 18-55, 56-69 and 70-plus years, which contained 148, 28 and 57 TCR-sequenced participants, respectively. Results and caveats for the whole study, not just this receptor: Epitopes outside the regions mutated in the B.1.351 and B.1.1.7 variants were reportedly recognized by nearly half of the unique spike-specific TCRs. In the small 56-69-year group, the increase in depth fell short of significance, most likely because of low power. Because no samples from the day 14 peak response were available, repertoires could be characterized only after the peak T cell response. Most participants were white British and females outnumbered males, and the authors suggested that clonal diversity may have been underestimated. The vaccine-associated CD4 TCRs covered the entire spike protein, and the dominant responses fell in regions 160-218 and 743-854. Spike-specific TCR breadth and depth rose significantly after two AZD1222 doses compared with day 0 and with MenACWY recipients. Conclusions about previously exposed vaccinees are limited because only a handful of AZD1222 recipients were SARS-CoV-2 seropositive at baseline.

The CDR3 regions of human TCRbeta chains were analyzed by immunosequencing. The original pipeline was this. TCRs in the repertoires were compared against a reference library of SARS-CoV-2-specific TCRs that had been generated with the MIRA antigen-specificity platform. Breadth was defined as the fraction of unique TCRs that were SARS-CoV-2-associated. Depth was defined as the fraction of total T cells that were SARS-CoV-2-associated. Using the MIRA data, every spike-specific TCR was mapped to the spike region that the TCR reacted to and assigned to either a CD4 or a CD8 class. Log10-transformed breadth and depth values were compared by one-way ANOVA with Sidak's multiple comparisons tests. TCRdb mirrors the immuneACCESS table, restricted to in-frame sequences. Some clones are absent from its copies; in checked studies, under half trace to an unresolved V gene, and the reason for the others is unknown. V, J and clone size are taken as reported in that table, and D and trimming were inferred from the DNA itself. The sample contains some 200,000 clones, approximately 91% of them found a single time. The ten largest account for roughly 0.99% of the sample.

Per the publication, the time point label means: baseline before first vaccination. Vaccinee samples were obtained from the UK trials COV001 and COV002, which included a single-blind randomized controlled phase 2/3 trial of AZD1222 (ChAdOx1 nCoV-19) in healthy adults. For TCRbeta chain sequencing, PBMC samples from trial participants were taken at day 0 and at day 28 after the second dose. Comment on this clone: Its binding antigen is unknown. Base qualities were left out, and no much larger clone turns up one base away.

V and J are truncated by 2 bases and 2 bases respectively, leaving an intervening sequence of 7 bases. CDR1 and CDR2 are read off the germline V gene as KGHSH and LQKENI. Measured from the cysteine to the phenylalanine, the CDR3 is 14 residues long. The CDR3 DNA has 42 bases and is translated from base 1. The chain employs TRBV18 and TRBJ1-3, with the D segment identity uncertain. Sequenced material: peripheral blood, taken on day 0 of AZD1222 vaccination. This TCR derives from an adult in good health. Here is the DNA: TGTGCCAGCTCACCATATGAGGCTGGAAACACCATATATTTT. This codes for CASSPYEAGNTIYF.